The 25 T cell receptor beta chains reported below all come from one sample, sequenced in a study. One entry per CDR3 protein results from TCRdb running MiXCR on the 5' RACE reads. The table includes 3,000 or so distinct CDR3 sequences, 6.5% to 8% detected once. Sequenced: total memory T cells from blood PBMCs. Subset meaning: transitional memory CD4+ T cells. All receptors derive from a female donor with HIV.

Relative to its sample, this clonotype is medium-sized. The rearrangement joins TRBV5-6 to TRBJ1-1, with D possibly matching TRBD1 (5 bases). V gave up 4 bases and J gave up 0 bases, with 10 bases separating them. The CDR3 loop spans 14 amino acids. The V gene's germline CDR1 is SGHDT and CDR2 YYEEEE. The chain's CDR3 is CASSITGMNTEAFF. The CDR3 nucleotides are TGTGCCAGCAGCATCACAGGCATGAACACTGAAGCTTTCTTT. Full variable domain (remainder filled in from reference TRBV5-6 and TRBJ1-1): DAGVTQSPTHLIKTRGQQVTLRCSPKSGHDTVSWYQQALGQGPQFIFQYYEEEERQRGNFPDRFSGHQFPNYSSELNVNALLLGDSALYLCASSITGMNTEAFFGQGTRLTVV.

This clonotype was observed a handful of times. This sequence joins TRBV30 and TRBJ1-2; no clear D gene. Germline V lookup: CDR1 GTSNPN, CDR2 SVGIG (reference sequence). V lost 3 bases to trimming and J lost 6 bases, with 20 bases between them. The CDR3 is 15 amino acids. The CDR3 DNA follows: TGTGCCTGGAGGAACCCTGGCTCCCGAAGGGATGGCTACACCTTC. Its protein is CAWRNPGSRRDGYTF.

Comment on this clonotype: A much larger clone differs by one base, so this may be a read error. The rearrangement joins TRBV5-1 to TRBJ2-5, with 8 bases identical to TRBD1. The length of the CDR3 is 14 residues. CDR1 is SGHRS, CDR2 YFSETQ, per germline. Germline trimming cut 6 bases from V and 7 bases from J; bases unmatched to any gene: 11. Here the CDR3 reads CASNPRQGAATQYF. Written as DNA, the CDR3 is TGCGCCAGCAACCCCCGGCAGGGGGCGGCGACCCAGTACTTC.

By frequency in the sample, this clonotype is medium-sized. The gene calls are TRBV4-3 and TRBJ2-3; D is ambiguous. The CDR3 has 14 residues. The ends were cut back, 1 base at V and 4 bases at J, with 9 bases in the middle. Germline lookup yields CDR1 LGHNA and CDR2 YSLEER. CDR3 DNA: TGCGCCAGCAGCCAAGTAACGGGCCCAGATACGCAGTATTTT. Protein product: CASSQVTGPDTQYF.

This clonotype was detected only a few times. This sequence joins TRBV28 and TRBJ1-2; D is uncertain. The V end was cut by 6 bases, the J end by 6 bases, with 23 bases between. The CDR3 sequence is 16 residues long. CDR1 is MDHEN and CDR2 is SYDVKM in the germline V gene. The DNA for the CDR3 is TGTGCCAGCAGCGGCGGCGGTTTGAAGTATTTGGATGGCTACACCTTC. Amino acid sequence: CASSGGGLKYLDGYTF.

This clonotype was seen more than once but under ten times. The J gene is TRBJ1-2, the V gene TRBV6-2 or TRBV6-3; TRBD1 agrees at 10 bases. CDR1 and CDR2 from the germline V gene are MNHEY and SVGEGT. V lost 2 bases to trimming and J lost 4 bases; unmatched junction nucleotides: 10. This CDR3 contains 17 residues. The CDR3 spells CASSYRRQGALPYGYTF. CDR3 sequence (DNA): TGTGCCAGCAGTTACCGGCGACAGGGGGCGCTTCCCTATGGCTACACCTTC.

In its sample, this clonotype ranks as medium-sized. The genes are TRBV3-1 and TRBJ2-5; TRBD1 or TRBD2 may be the D gene (5 bases each). Trimming removed 5 bases at V and 5 bases at J, with 15 bases between. CDR1 and CDR2 from the germline V gene are LGHDT and YNNKEL (reference sequence). The length of the CDR3 is 14 residues. CDR3 residues: CASSSRGPEETQYF. The DNA for the CDR3 is TGTGCCAGCAGCTCAAGGGGACCAGAGGAGACCCAGTACTTC.

By share of the sample, this clonotype is medium-sized. The J gene is TRBJ1-6, the V gene TRBV20-1, with D possibly TRBD1 on 6 matching bases. Per germline, CDR1 DFQATT and CDR2 SNEGSKA (reference sequence). This CDR3 spans 17 amino acids. Trimming stripped 6 bases from V and 6 bases from J, with 24 bases between. DNA for the CDR3: TGCAGTGCCATCCTGCATGCGGGGGCCCCGTCTAATTCACCCCTCCACTTT. Translating gives CSAILHAGAPSNSPLHF.

By proportion, this clonotype is medium-sized. This chain uses TRBV4-3 with TRBJ1-1; D possibly corresponds to TRBD1 (5 bases). The V gene lost 7 bases and the J gene lost 0 bases, with 9 bases spanning the gap. Looked up from germline, CDR1 is LGHNA and CDR2 is YSLEER. This CDR3 has 13 amino acids. The CDR3 DNA is TGCGCCAGCACAGGGCGCTTGAACACTGAAGCTTTCTTT. As protein: CASTGRLNTEAFF.

This clonotype was counted a few times. Relative to the germline gene, one junction end is altered; a read error may explain this. The chain joins TRBV15 to TRBJ1-5; TRBD1 might be the D (6 bases). CDR3 length: 14 residues. The germline CDR1 and CDR2 sequences are LNHNV and YYDKDF (reference sequence). CDR3 amino acids: CVTSGGGGLKPQHF. The CDR3 DNA is TGTGTCACCAGCGGGGGTGGGGGCCTCAAGCCCCAGCATTTT.

This clonotype is categorized as medium-sized (0.01 to 0.1%). The V call is TRBV6-6, the J call TRBJ1-2; D might be TRBD1 (5 bases). The germline gives CDR1 MNHNY, CDR2 SVGAGI (reference sequence). V was shortened by 4 bases and J by 0 bases, with 15 bases between the two germline ends. CDR3 size: 16 residues. The CDR3 here is CASSSRTGASNYGYTF. The CDR3 nucleotides read TGTGCCAGCAGTTCCCGGACCGGGGCGTCTAACTATGGCTACACCTTC.

This chain uses TRBV4-3 with TRBJ2-1; 13 positions agree with TRBD2. The CDR3 sequence is 16 residues long. J lost 9 bases, V lost 1 base, and 6 bases had no gene match. CDR1 LGHNA and CDR2 YSLEER come from the germline V gene. CDR3 sequence: CASSQGTSGGASEQFF. DNA for the CDR3: TGCGCCAGCAGCCAAGGAACTAGCGGGGGGGCCTCTGAGCAGTTCTTC.

This clonotype turned up a few times. The genes are TRBV15 and TRBJ1-3; D is ambiguous. Germline V gene lookup returns CDR1 LNHNV and CDR2 YYDKDF (reference sequence). The CDR3 loop spans 15 amino acids. Trimming stripped 0 bases from V and 2 bases from J, with 8 bases between. CDR3 nucleotide sequence: TGTGCCACCAGCAGAGATAGAGGTCCTGGAAACACCATATATTTT. Amino acid sequence: CATSRDRGPGNTIYF.

This clonotype occurred a few times. The gene calls are TRBV12-3 or TRBV12-4 and TRBJ2-2; 10 bases line up with TRBD1. J gave up 4 bases and V 5 bases, and 10 bases lay outside the gene matches. The CDR3 consists of 17 residues. Here the CDR3 DNA reads TGTGCCAGCAGTCGAAAGACAGGGGGCATGGGCACCGGGGAGCTGTTTTTT. Amino acid sequence: CASSRKTGGMGTGELFF.

In this sample, this clonotype is medium-sized. The chain recombines TRBV19 with TRBJ1-5; D is ambiguous. Germline values: CDR1 LNHDA, CDR2 SQIVND (reference sequence). The V gene lost 2 bases and the J gene lost 3 bases, with 11 bases spanning the gap. This CDR3 has 15 residues. The CDR3 coding sequence is TGTGCCAGTAGTATATCGGGTTTCCCCAATCAGCCCCAGCATTTT. It specifies CASSISGFPNQPQHF.

This chain joins TRBV7-9 and TRBJ1-6; no firm D call. Germline V gene sequence: CDR1 SEHNR, CDR2 FQNEAQ (reference sequence). With 11 bases removed from V and 5 bases from J, the gap between germline ends came to 19 bases. This CDR3 region has 15 residues. The CDR3 DNA sequence: TGTGCCCTAGACGCCCCGGAGGCTCATAATTCACCCCTCCACTTT. The encoded protein is CALDAPEAHNSPLHF.

This clonotype counts as medium-sized. The V gene is TRBV29-1, the J gene TRBJ2-5, with D tentatively TRBD2 (7 bases). This CDR3 spans 16 amino acids. The V gene lost 7 bases and the J gene lost 5 bases, with 26 bases spanning the gap. Germline CDR1 reads SQVTM; CDR2 reads ANQGSEA. In DNA, the CDR3 is TGCAGCGCCGGGGGCCAGCGGGGCGTCAACTGGGAGACCCAGTACTTC. Its protein is CSAGGQRGVNWETQYF.

V gene TRBV28 combines with J gene TRBJ2-1; 8 nucleotides agree with TRBD1. V lost 10 bases, J lost 10 bases, and 9 bases stayed unmatched. This CDR3 has 12 residues. Germline V gives CDR1 MDHEN, CDR2 SYDVKM. CDR3 residues: CANRQGAYEQFF. The CDR3 bases are TGTGCCAACCGCCAGGGGGCGTACGAGCAGTTCTTC.

By proportion, this clonotype is medium-sized. The chain uses TRBV15 and TRBJ1-6; 7 nucleotides match TRBD1. The CDR3 is 15 residues long. Trimming removed 1 base from V and 5 bases from J; junction bases left unmatched: 2. Germline V gene data show CDR1 as LNHNV and CDR2 as YYDKDF (reference sequence). The CDR3 nucleotides read TGTGCCACCAGCAGAGGCGACAGGGATAATTCACCCCTCCACTTT. Translated, it gives CATSRGDRDNSPLHF.

The rearrangement joins TRBV5-5 to TRBJ1-1; the D gene is possibly TRBD1 (6 bases). This CDR3 spans 15 amino acids. V was trimmed by 0 bases and J by 7 bases, leaving 16 bases between them. Germline CDR1 SGHKS, CDR2 YYEKEE (reference sequence). The CDR3 DNA reads as TGTGCCAGCAGCTTGGCCAGAAGGGGGATGATTGAAGCTTTCTTT. It specifies CASSLARRGMIEAFF.

A few counts support this clonotype. This chain joins TRBV29-1 and TRBJ1-5; tentatively, D is TRBD1 (6 bases). CDR1 SQVTM and CDR2 ANQGSEA come from the germline V gene. V was cut by 8 bases and J by 9 bases, with 14 bases left in between. The CDR3 has 11 amino acids. The CDR3 coding sequence is TGCAGCATCGGACAGAGCGGGCCCCAGCATTTT. Its translation is CSIGQSGPQHF.

In its sample, this clonotype is medium-sized. The chain combines TRBV11-3 with TRBJ2-5, with 10 bases identical to TRBD2. In germline, CDR1 is SGHNT, CDR2 YENEEA. The V gene end was trimmed by 5 bases and the J gene end by 11 bases; junction bases not matched to a gene: 11. The CDR3 spans 14 residues. The CDR3 here is CASSPSGGSSSQYF. In DNA form, the CDR3 reads TGTGCCAGCAGCCCTAGCGGGGGCTCATCATCGCAGTACTTC.

Judged by abundance, this clonotype is medium-sized. The V call is TRBV7-2, the J call TRBJ1-3; 7 bases match TRBD1. V lost 3 bases, J lost 0 bases, and 2 bases stayed unmatched. CDR3 length: 15 residues. Germline CDR1 and CDR2: SGHTA and FQGNSA. The CDR3 bases are TGTGCCAGCAGCTTGGGACAGATCTCTGGAAACACCATATATTTT. This gives the protein CASSLGQISGNTIYF.

This clonotype is labeled as medium-sized. The chain couples TRBV6-2 or TRBV6-3 to TRBJ1-1; tentatively, D is TRBD1 (5 bases). Trimming left V 0 bases short and J 2 bases short, with 19 bases between. CDR1 and CDR2 from the germline V gene are MNHEY and SVGEGT. This CDR3 contains 18 residues. The CDR3 loop is CASSYSGGGTADNTEAFF. CDR3 DNA sequence: TGTGCCAGCAGTTACTCGGGGGGTGGGACGGCGGACAACACTGAAGCTTTCTTT.

V is TRBV15 and J is TRBJ1-5; D not certain. The CDR3 is made up of 16 amino acids. CDR1 and CDR2 (germline): LNHNV, YYDKDF (reference sequence). Trimming took off 1 base at V and 0 bases at J, with 10 bases between the two ends. CDR3 protein: CATSRVRGYSNQPQHF. Here the CDR3 DNA reads TGTGCCACCAGCAGAGTCCGAGGCTATAGCAATCAGCCCCAGCATTTT.